This passage covers 24 T cell receptor beta chains from one sample sequenced in a study of Ad26.COV2.S vaccination and SARS-CoV-2 variants. The treatment denotes: 19 received Ad26.COV2.S at low or high dose, single or two shots; roughly five received placebo; per-sample allocation not given. Vaccine and placebo recipients were sampled on day 63 after the first injection. This table comes from immunoSEQ multiplex PCR, and its TCRdb copy is limited to in-frame clones, with some not included. This table has hundreds of thousands of clones, around 87% appearing once. The specimen comprised peripheral blood, sampled in a trial of Ad26.COV2.S vaccine versus placebo. The receptors were gathered from a person aged 18-65 years who received the Ad26.COV2.S COVID-19 vaccine or a placebo.

This sequence joins TRBV4-1 and TRBJ1-4, with TRBD1 as a possible D gene (6 bases). Germline loops: CDR1 MGHRA, CDR2 YSYEKL. The CDR3 runs 12 residues. The germline V and J ends were trimmed by 4 bases and 8 bases, with 8 bases remaining between them. CDR3 DNA sequence: TGCGCCAGCAGCCGAACAGGGGAAAAACTGTTTTTT. It encodes CASSRTGEKLFF.

The chain employs TRBV5-6 and TRBJ2-2; D uncertain. The germline V and J ends were trimmed by 0 bases and 4 bases, with 13 bases remaining between them. Germline V CDR1 and CDR2: SGHDT, YYEEEE. This CDR3 contains 16 residues. CDR3 protein: CASSLERSQSTGELFF. Here the CDR3 DNA reads TGTGCCAGCAGCTTGGAACGGTCCCAGAGCACCGGGGAGCTGTTTTTT.

The V gene is TRBV9, the J gene TRBJ2-7; tentatively, D is TRBD2 (5 bases). Per the germline V gene, CDR1 is SGDLS and CDR2 is YYNGEE. This CDR3 is built from 15 residues. V lost 0 bases and J 0 bases, leaving 10 bases between the germline ends. The CDR3 loop is CASSVGGDNSYEQYF. For the CDR3, the DNA is TGTGCCAGCAGCGTAGGGGGAGACAACTCCTACGAGCAGTACTTC.

The CDR3 region is CASSPRDGSQETQYF. CDR3 nucleotide sequence: TGCGCCAGCAGCCCTAGGGACGGAAGTCAAGAGACCCAGTACTTC. The chain is built from TRBV5-1 and TRBJ2-5; D may be TRBD1 or TRBD2 (5 bases each). V lost 4 bases and J lost 2, with 15 bases in between. Germline V lookup: CDR1 SGHRS, CDR2 YFSETQ. This CDR3 has 15 amino acids.

The genes are TRBV4-1 and TRBJ1-1; TRBD1 agrees at 7 bases. The length of the CDR3 is 22 residues. V was clipped by 0 bases and J by 0 bases; unmatched bases: 22. Germline V lookup: CDR1 MGHRA, CDR2 YSYEKL. The DNA of the CDR3 is TGCGCCAGCAGCCAAGATAGTAGAGGGAGACAGGGTCCAAATTTAATGAACACTGAAGCTTTCTTT. Translation: CASSQDSRGRQGPNLMNTEAFF.

For this clone: Other DNA sequences in this specimen translate into the identical CDR3. V and J are TRBV6-2 or TRBV6-3 and TRBJ2-7; D is undetermined. This CDR3 has 12 amino acids. Germline V gene lookup returns CDR1 MNHEY and CDR2 SVGEGT. V was shortened by 5 bases and J by 3 bases, with 8 bases between the two germline ends. The CDR3 reads CASSLPGYEQYF. DNA of the CDR3: TGTGCCAGCAGTCTCCCGGGCTACGAGCAGTACTTC.

The chain employs TRBV2 and TRBJ1-6; 10 bases line up with TRBD1. V gave up 11 bases and J gave up 6 bases; unmatched junction bases: 10. There are 15 residues in the CDR3. Per germline, CDR1 SNHLY and CDR2 FYNNEI. The CDR3 reads CAASRDRGSNSPLHF. The CDR3 DNA sequence: TGTGCCGCCAGTCGGGACAGGGGTTCTAATTCACCCCTCCACTTT.

As concerns this clone: This CDR3 is also generated by other DNA sequences in the sample. The V and J genes are TRBV12-3 or TRBV12-4 and TRBJ1-5; D possibly corresponds to TRBD1 (5 bases). V was trimmed by 2 bases and J by 4 bases, leaving 6 bases between them. This CDR3 spans 13 amino acids. The CDR3 loop is CASSLQGNQPQHF. CDR3 in DNA: TGTGCCAGCAGTTTACAGGGTAATCAGCCCCAGCATTTT.

This clone was observed a single time. This chain connects TRBV5-1 to TRBJ1-2, with D perhaps TRBD1 (5 bases). CDR1 and CDR2 from the germline V gene are SGHRS and YFSETQ. The CDR3 has 14 amino acids. V dropped 3 bases and J dropped 0 bases, with 9 bases sitting between them. DNA of the CDR3: TGCGCCAGCAGCTCGGAAGGGGCTAACTATGGCTACACCTTC. Residues: CASSSEGANYGYTF.

The rearrangement links TRBV9 to TRBJ1-4, with TRBD1 matching over 8 bases. The V segment lost 3 bases and the J segment 4 bases; nucleotides outside the gene matches: 8. Germline V gives CDR1 SGDLS, CDR2 YYNGEE. CDR3 size: 16 residues. The CDR3 sequence is CASSASGTGYNEKLFF. The CDR3 DNA reads TGTGCCAGCAGCGCCTCCGGGACAGGTTATAATGAAAAACTGTTTTTT.

The J gene is TRBJ2-7, the V gene TRBV21-1; TRBD1, the table's D call, lacks a check against the DNA. TRBV21-1 has pseudogene status. The CDR3 extends over 15 amino acids. The CDR3 loop reads CASSKGGTGSMEQYF. The DNA of the CDR3 is TGTGCCAGCAGCAAGGGGGGGACAGGGAGCATGGAGCAGTACTTC.

The J gene is TRBJ2-7, the V gene TRBV6-2 or TRBV6-3; tentatively, D is TRBD1 or TRBD2 (5 bases each). V lost 5 bases to trimming and J lost 4 bases, with 12 bases between them. CDR1 is MNHEY and CDR2 is SVGEGT in the germline V gene. This CDR3 has 13 residues. CDR3: CASSVGRSYEQYF. Written as DNA, the CDR3 is TGTGCCAGCAGTGTGGGACGGTCATACGAGCAGTACTTC.

V is TRBV6-2 or TRBV6-3 and J is TRBJ2-7; D gene uncertain. This CDR3 is 11 amino acids long. The V and J ends lost 5 bases and 5 bases respectively, with 7 bases between them. The germline CDR1 and CDR2 sequences are MNHEY and SVGEGT. CDR3 nucleotides: TGTGCCAGCAGTCACACAGACGAGCAGTACTTC. Its protein product is CASSHTDEQYF.

The chain joins TRBV15 to TRBJ1-1, with D possibly TRBD1 on 5 matching bases. Trimming cost V 3 bases and J 8 bases, with 13 bases left between them. This CDR3 contains 13 residues. Germline values: CDR1 LNHNV, CDR2 YYDKDF (reference sequence). The CDR3 DNA follows: TGTGCCACCAGCAGTAAAAGTAACAGGGAAGCTTTCTTT. Translated, it gives CATSSKSNREAFF. The full variable domain, in which reference TRBV15 and TRBJ1-1 provide the parts outside the CDR3, is DAMVIQNPRYQVTQFGKPVTLSCSQTLNHNVMYWYQQKSSQAPKLLFHYYDKDFNNEADTPDNFQSRRPNTSFCFLDIRSPGLGDTAMYLCATSSKSNREAFFGQGTRLTVV.

The rearrangement uses TRBV25-1 and TRBJ1-1; a possible D gene is TRBD1 (6 bases). Trimming took 5 bases from V and 1 from J, leaving 14 bases between them. Germline V CDR1 and CDR2: MGHDK, SYGVNS. The CDR3 runs 15 residues. In nucleotides, the CDR3 is TGTGCCAGCAGTCTCATGGGGGGGCCGAACACTGAAGCTTTCTTT. Encoded protein: CASSLMGGPNTEAFF.

V gene TRBV5-5 combines with J gene TRBJ2-5; D might be TRBD2 (5 bases). The CDR3 consists of 11 residues. V was shortened by 1 base and J by 9 bases, with 7 bases between the two germline ends. From germline, CDR1 is SGHKS and CDR2 YYEKEE (reference sequence). CDR3 protein: CASSLRESQYF. In DNA form, the CDR3 reads TGTGCCAGCAGCTTGAGGGAGTCCCAGTACTTC.

In regard to this clone: One end of the junction varies from germline; a read error may be responsible. J is TRBJ2-1 and V is TRBV7-7, with 10 bases identical to TRBD2. CDR1 and CDR2 from the germline V gene are SSHAT and FNYEAQ (reference sequence). The CDR3 is 15 residues long. CDR3 sequence: CASSLTSGAYNEQFF. The CDR3 region has the DNA TGTGCTAGCAGCCTCACTAGCGGGGCCTACAATGAGCAGTTCTTC.

CDR3 nucleotides: TGTGCCAGCAGCCAAGATTTGGTCTCTGGAAACACCATATATTTT. Its protein is CASSQDLVSGNTIYF. The rearrangement uses TRBV4-2 and TRBJ1-3, with no clear D. This CDR3 spans 15 amino acids. The germline CDR1 and CDR2 sequences are LGHNA and YNFKEQ. The germline V and J ends were trimmed by 0 bases and 0 bases, with 6 bases remaining between them.

This clone appeared once. The chain combines TRBV28 with TRBJ1-2; TRBD1 aligns across 7 bases. J lost 2 bases, V lost 4 bases, and 4 bases had no gene match. This CDR3 is 14 amino acids long. Germline V gene data show CDR1 as MDHEN and CDR2 as SYDVKM. The CDR3 nucleotides are TGTGCCAGCAGTTCGGGACAGCCAAACTATGGCTACACCTTC. Protein sequence: CASSSGQPNYGYTF.

Of note for this clone: This sample also contains other DNA sequences that code for the same CDR3. The V and J genes are TRBV6-2 or TRBV6-3 and TRBJ2-5; D call uncertain. There are 11 residues in the CDR3. Per germline, CDR1 MNHEY and CDR2 SVGEGT. V lost 5 bases and J 3 bases, leaving 4 bases between the germline ends. The CDR3 DNA is TGTGCCAGCAGTCCGAAAGAGACCCAGTACTTC. Encoded protein: CASSPKETQYF.

The chain links TRBV18 to TRBJ1-5, with D hard to call. The V and J ends lost 2 bases and 6 bases respectively, with 17 bases between them. Per the germline V gene, CDR1 is KGHSH and CDR2 is LQKENI. This CDR3 has 16 residues. CDR3 region: CASSPTHDTASQPQHF. CDR3 nucleotide sequence: TGTGCCAGCTCACCAACCCACGACACGGCCAGTCAGCCCCAGCATTTT. Filled out from reference TRBV18 and TRBJ1-5, the complete variable domain reads NAGVMQNPRHLVRRRGQEARLRCSPMKGHSHVYWYRQLPEEGLKFMVYLQKENIIDESGMPKERFSAEFPKEGPSILRIQQVVRGDSAAYFCASSPTHDTASQPQHFGDGTRLSIL.

The V gene is TRBV12-3 or TRBV12-4, the J gene TRBJ1-5, with 9 nucleotides matching TRBD1. This CDR3 region has 13 residues. J was trimmed by 11 bases and V by 3 bases; bases with no gene match: 5. The CDR3: CASSFFGTGTQHF. Here the CDR3 DNA reads TGTGCCAGCAGTTTTTTTGGGACAGGGACCCAGCATTTT.

This clone was observed a single time. The chain uses TRBV19 and TRBJ2-3; D is possibly TRBD1 (7 bases). Germline V gives CDR1 LNHDA, CDR2 SQIVND (reference sequence). The length of the CDR3 is 15 residues. V lost 5 bases and J lost 2, with 14 bases in between. DNA for the CDR3: TGTGCCAGTAGTGCGCGGGACAGAAACACAGATACGCAGTATTTT. Its protein product is CASSARDRNTDTQYF.

The chain couples TRBV30 to TRBJ1-2, with unresolved D. The CDR3 consists of 12 residues. Germline V lookup: CDR1 GTSNPN, CDR2 SVGIG (reference sequence). V lost 0 bases and J lost 7, with 9 bases in between. The CDR3: CAWSVWSGGYTF. CDR3 nucleotides: TGTGCCTGGAGTGTATGGTCTGGTGGCTACACCTTC.